Presented here are 27 T cell receptor beta chains from one specimen sequenced in a study of yellow fever vaccine responses in identical twins. MiXCR, run by TCRdb on the RT-PCR reads, gives a single entry per CDR3 protein. The sample has 30,000 to 40,000 distinct CDR3 sequences, roughly three fifths seen once. The sequencing here drew on T cells from blood (PBMCs), unsorted or a sorted subset (not recorded which), taken before or after yellow fever vaccination (not recorded which). The receptors derive from a woman aged 18-29 years who received the yellow fever vaccine.

The chain couples TRBV11-1 to TRBJ1-2, with 8 bases matching TRBD1. This CDR3 contains 13 residues. CDR1 is SGHAT and CDR2 is FQDESV in the germline V gene (reference sequence). Trimming at V came to 5 bases and at J to 8 bases, leaving 7 bases not matched to a gene. This CDR3 is CASSRWTGQGYTF. The CDR3 DNA sequence: TGTGCCAGCAGCAGATGGACAGGGCAAGGCTACACCTTC.

The CDR3 DNA sequence: TGCAGCGTCGTCCTAGCAGGAGAGACCCAGTACTTC. This codes for CSVVLAGETQYF. The V and J genes are TRBV29-1 and TRBJ2-5, with D perhaps TRBD2 (5 bases). V was pared by 6 bases and J by 4 bases, with 12 bases between. Germline CDR1 reads SQVTM; CDR2 reads ANQGSEA. CDR3 size: 12 residues.

This clonotype has just a few counts. This rearrangement joins TRBV13 to TRBJ2-5; 9 bases line up with TRBD1. The V gene's germline CDR1 is PRHDT and CDR2 FYEKMQ (reference sequence). The CDR3 has 16 amino acids. J was trimmed by 4 bases and V by 5 bases; bases with no gene match: 11. The CDR3 DNA is TGTGCCAGCAGCCCCATGGGGACAGGGCGACGAGAGACCCAGTACTTC. It translates to CASSPMGTGRRETQYF.

The J gene is TRBJ2-7, the V gene TRBV11-2, with D perhaps TRBD1 (6 bases). V was shortened by 0 bases and J by 3 bases, with 18 bases between the two germline ends. The CDR3 contains 17 residues. CDR1 is SGHAT, CDR2 FQNNGV, per germline. The CDR3 is CASSLDHFGGGHYEQYF. DNA for the CDR3: TGTGCCAGCAGCTTAGATCACTTTGGGGGCGGCCACTACGAGCAGTACTTC.

V usage is TRBV20-1 and J usage is TRBJ2-5; D not resolved. Trimming removed 0 bases from V and 5 bases from J, with 13 bases in between. This CDR3 spans 14 amino acids. The germline gives CDR1 DFQATT, CDR2 SNEGSKA (reference sequence). Written as DNA, the CDR3 is TGCAGTGCTAGAGATACGTCGGGCCCGGAGACCCAGTACTTC. Its translation: CSARDTSGPETQYF.

The chain combines TRBV20-1 with TRBJ1-2; D is uncertain. In germline, CDR1 is DFQATT, CDR2 SNEGSKA (reference sequence). V lost 1 base to trimming and J lost 8 bases, with 11 bases between them. The CDR3 is 12 amino acids. The CDR3 DNA reads as TGCAGTGCTAGAGTGTACGACCGGGGCTACACCTTC. Translation gives CSARVYDRGYTF.

The V gene is TRBV6-2 or TRBV6-3, the J gene TRBJ1-1, with D tentatively TRBD1 (6 bases). The CDR3 loop spans 12 amino acids. V was shortened by 2 bases and J by 6 bases, with 7 bases between the two germline ends. The germline CDR1 and CDR2 sequences are MNHEY and SVGEGT. CDR3: CASSYGGPEAFF. The CDR3 nucleotides read TGTGCCAGCAGTTACGGGGGGCCTGAAGCTTTCTTT.

This clonotype turned up a few times. Here the CDR3 DNA reads TGCGCCAGCAGCCAAGAATGGGGTCAGGGGTGGGGCTACACCTTC. It codes for CASSQEWGQGWGYTF. The V call is TRBV4-1, the J call TRBJ1-2; D may be TRBD1 (6 bases). CDR3 length: 15 amino acids. Germline CDR1 and CDR2: MGHRA and YSYEKL. Between the trimmed V and J ends, which lost 0 bases and 8 bases, there was a span of 16 bases.

This clonotype was seen a few times. J is TRBJ1-1 and V is TRBV4-1, with D tentatively TRBD1 (6 bases). The V gene lost 2 bases and the J gene lost 1 base, with 8 bases spanning the gap. The CDR3 sequence is 14 residues long. Germline V gene sequence: CDR1 MGHRA, CDR2 YSYEKL. CDR3 in DNA: TGCGCCAGCAGCCAATCGACAGGGAACACTGAAGCTTTCTTT. It translates to CASSQSTGNTEAFF.

CDR3 in amino acids: CASSAGTRDTGELFF. CDR3 coding DNA: TGTGCCAGCAGTGCCGGGACTAGGGATACCGGGGAGCTGTTTTTT. This sequence joins TRBV28 and TRBJ2-2; 8 bases agree with TRBD2. V shed 5 bases, J shed 5 bases, and the junction held 7 bases outside the gene matches. The CDR3 length is 15 residues. In germline, CDR1 is MDHEN, CDR2 SYDVKM.

The CDR3 loop reads CASSLWDSYEQYV. CDR3 coding DNA: TGTGCCAGCAGCTTGTGGGACAGTTACGAGCAGTACGTC. The chain couples TRBV5-4 to TRBJ2-7, with 7 bases that match TRBD1. Trimming cost V 1 base and J 4 bases; bases outside gene matches: 2. The germline gives CDR1 SGHNT, CDR2 YYREEE (reference sequence). The CDR3 has 13 amino acids.

This clonotype was seen only a few times. This chain joins TRBV4-2 and TRBJ2-3; no definite D call. Germline loops: CDR1 LGHNA, CDR2 YNFKEQ. V lost 3 bases and J lost 1, with 14 bases in between. The CDR3 extends over 16 amino acids. The CDR3 spells CASSQPGVGGTDTQYF. CDR3 coding DNA: TGTGCCAGCAGCCAGCCTGGGGTTGGGGGCACAGATACGCAGTATTTT.

The chain combines TRBV5-1 with TRBJ2-2; TRBD2 matches 12 bases. CDR3 length: 18 residues. Germline V gene sequence: CDR1 SGHRS, CDR2 YFSETQ. V was clipped by 3 bases and J by 3 bases; unmatched bases: 9. The CDR3 DNA reads as TGCGCCAGCAGCTCAACGGGACTAGCGGGCATCTACACCGGGGAGCTGTTTTTT. Its protein is CASSSTGLAGIYTGELFF.

The chain is built from TRBV18 and TRBJ2-1, with TRBD2 identical over 8 bases. Germline lookup yields CDR1 KGHSH and CDR2 LQKENI. Trimming at V came to 3 bases and at J to 4 bases, leaving 5 bases not matched to a gene. This CDR3 has 15 residues. CDR3 sequence (DNA): TGTGCCAGCTCACCCGGGAGGGCCTCTTACAATGAGCAGTTCTTC. Translating it yields CASSPGRASYNEQFF.

The V and J genes are TRBV20-1 and TRBJ1-1; perhaps TRBD1 as D (5 bases). Trimming took 8 bases from V and 4 from J, leaving 20 bases between them. Germline CDR1 is DFQATT and CDR2 is SNEGSKA (reference sequence). The length of the CDR3 is 14 residues. CDR3 region: CSFHRQGKGTEAFF. DNA for the CDR3: TGCAGTTTCCACCGCCAGGGTAAGGGCACTGAAGCTTTCTTT.

The chain couples TRBV6-5 to TRBJ2-7; 9 bases are a match to TRBD1. This CDR3 has 16 residues. Germline V gene data show CDR1 as MNHEY and CDR2 as SVGAGI. V trimming: 4 bases; J trimming: 2 bases; junction bases outside the gene matches: 9. CDR3 region: CASSSNTGGSPYEQYF. Written as DNA, the CDR3 is TGTGCCAGCAGTTCGAATACAGGGGGCTCCCCCTACGAGCAGTACTTC.

The table lists this clonotype with a few counts. The CDR3 coding sequence is TGTGCCAGCAGCGAAACCGACAATGAGCAGTTCTTC. It is translated as CASSETDNEQFF. The chain combines TRBV2 with TRBJ2-1; D ambiguous. V shed 6 bases and J shed 5 bases, with 8 bases lying between them. CDR3 length: 12 amino acids. The germline gives CDR1 SNHLY, CDR2 FYNNEI.

DNA for the CDR3: TGCGCCAGCGGAATCCGGGACAGGGCCTCAGATACGCAGTATTTT. Translation: CASGIRDRASDTQYF. V and J are TRBV5-1 and TRBJ2-3, with 9 bases lining up with TRBD1. Germline CDR1 reads SGHRS; CDR2 reads YFSETQ. The CDR3 contains 15 residues. Losses at the gene ends were 7 bases for V and 4 bases for J; bases not matched to a gene: 10.

The chain carries TRBV12-3 or TRBV12-4 and TRBJ1-1; tentative D call: TRBD1 (6 bases). Between the trimmed V and J ends, which lost 8 bases and 1 base, there was a span of 14 bases. The length of the CDR3 is 14 residues. CDR3 residues: CASGRTGANTEAFF. DNA of the CDR3: TGTGCCAGCGGCAGGACGGGGGCGAACACTGAAGCTTTCTTT.

The rearrangement uses TRBV12-3 or TRBV12-4 and TRBJ2-7; a possible D gene is TRBD1 (5 bases). Trimming removed 5 bases at V and 5 bases at J, with 19 bases between. This CDR3 spans 15 amino acids. The CDR3 is CASSMTAGQTHEQYF. The CDR3 coding sequence is TGTGCCAGCAGTATGACGGCAGGGCAGACCCACGAGCAGTACTTC.

The gene calls are TRBV20-1 and TRBJ2-5, with D possibly being TRBD2 (5 bases). Trimming pared 3 bases from V and 1 base from J, leaving 12 bases between. This CDR3 has 14 residues. From germline, CDR1 is DFQATT and CDR2 SNEGSKA (reference sequence). CDR3 sequence (DNA): TGCAGTGCTAGCCGGGGTACCGCCCAAGAGACCCAGTACTTC. It specifies CSASRGTAQETQYF.

The chain recombines TRBV11-1 with TRBJ2-3, with D perhaps TRBD2 (7 bases). Between the trimmed V and J ends, which lost 5 bases and 6 bases, there was a span of 18 bases. This CDR3 comprises 15 residues. The germline V gene has CDR1 SGHAT and CDR2 FQDESV (reference sequence). The CDR3 region is CASSILDGGLDTQYF. The CDR3 region has the DNA TGTGCCAGCAGCATCTTGGACGGGGGGCTGGATACGCAGTATTTT.

V and J are TRBV20-1 and TRBJ2-7; no reliable D call. The length of the CDR3 is 12 residues. Trimming removed 4 bases at V and 5 bases at J, with 12 bases between. Germline lookup yields CDR1 DFQATT and CDR2 SNEGSKA (reference sequence). CDR3 sequence reads: CSAIYTSDEQYV. CDR3 sequence (DNA): TGCAGTGCTATTTACACCAGCGACGAGCAGTACGTC.

The chain recombines TRBV29-1 with TRBJ2-7; D may correspond to TRBD1 or TRBD2 (5 bases each). Germline V gene lookup returns CDR1 SQVTM and CDR2 ANQGSEA. V lost 2 bases and J lost 1, with 9 bases in between. The CDR3 runs 13 residues. CDR3 region: CSVEQGVSYEQYF. As DNA, the CDR3 is TGCAGCGTTGAACAGGGAGTTTCCTACGAGCAGTACTTC.

A single count supports this clonotype. The chain links TRBV4-2 to TRBJ2-7; no firm D call. The CDR3 extends over 15 amino acids. V lost 0 bases and J lost 1, with 10 bases in between. Per the germline V gene, CDR1 is LGHNA and CDR2 is YNFKEQ. The CDR3 sequence: CASSQDPYASYEQYF. CDR3 DNA sequence: TGTGCCAGCAGCCAAGATCCCTACGCGTCCTACGAGCAGTACTTC.

The chain carries TRBV29-1 and TRBJ2-3; D is perhaps TRBD2 (6 bases). The ends were cut back, 8 bases at V and 10 bases at J, with 22 bases in the middle. Germline assignment: CDR1 SQVTM and CDR2 ANQGSEA. This CDR3 comprises 13 residues. The CDR3 DNA reads as TGCAGCTCCCCGGAGGGTGCCGGAGGTCCGCAGTATTTT. Residues: CSSPEGAGGPQYF.

The chain links TRBV5-1 to TRBJ2-4; D ambiguous. Germline V CDR1 and CDR2: SGHRS, YFSETQ. Trimming shortened V by 0 bases and J by 8 bases, and 18 bases separated the two germline ends. CDR3 length equals 16 residues. The CDR3 reads CASSLGVQTLADIQYF. The CDR3 DNA reads as TGCGCCAGCAGCTTGGGAGTTCAGACCCTGGCGGACATTCAGTACTTC.